The T cell receptor beta chain described here comes from a study of PD-1 blockade in mismatch repair-deficient tumors. The repertoire was sequenced with immunoSEQ multiplex PCR; TCRdb's copy has only in-frame clones and lacks some. Of about 110,000 clones listed, more than 60% are singletons. This specimen consisted of peripheral blood, obtained 60 weeks after starting pembrolizumab. The receptor was isolated from an adult with mismatch repair-deficient cancer.

CDR3 DNA sequence: TGCGCCAGCAGTCGAAAGGGACTGGCCTATTTTTATGGCTACACCTTC. Its translation: CASSRKGLAYFYGYTF. The rearrangement uses TRBV10-1 and TRBJ1-2; the D gene is possibly TRBD1 (5 bases). The CDR3 has 16 amino acids. Germline CDR1 and CDR2: WNHNN and SYGVQD (reference sequence). The germline V and J ends were trimmed by 5 bases and 5 bases, with 21 bases remaining between them.